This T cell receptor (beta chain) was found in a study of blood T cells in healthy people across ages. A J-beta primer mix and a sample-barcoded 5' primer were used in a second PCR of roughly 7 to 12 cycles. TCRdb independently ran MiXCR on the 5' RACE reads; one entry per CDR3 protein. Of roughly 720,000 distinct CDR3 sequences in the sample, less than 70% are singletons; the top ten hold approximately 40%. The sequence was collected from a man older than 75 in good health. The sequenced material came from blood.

CDR3: CSVAPAGGPYNEQFF. CDR3 in DNA: TGCAGCGTCGCTCCGGCAGGGGGCCCCTACAATGAGCAGTTCTTC. The J gene is TRBJ2-1, the V gene TRBV29-1, with TRBD1 matching over 8 bases. The germline V gene encodes CDR1 SQVTM and CDR2 ANQGSEA. The length of the CDR3 is 15 residues. Germline trimming cut 6 bases from V and 2 bases from J; bases unmatched to any gene: 9.